This T cell receptor beta chain was documented in a study of TIL therapy for anti-PD-1-resistant metastatic lung cancer. On the study more broadly: Most patients had lung adenocarcinoma; a handful of tumors were EGFR-mutant, two ALK-rearranged; half smoked currently or formerly. Tumors carried a median roughly 1.6 non-synonymous mutations per megabase.

Overall study results and limits: The cohort had more treatment-naive, never-smoker and oncogene-addicted patients than typical.

Details on this clone: The antigen remains unidentified.

The CDR3 is 17 residues long. Germline CDR1 SGHKS, CDR2 YYEKEE (reference sequence). The V segment lost 2 bases and the J segment 0 bases; nucleotides outside the gene matches: 8. The libraries were made with immunoSEQ v3. The protocol was immunoSEQ multiplex PCR, while the TCRdb copy is restricted to in-frame clones and leaves out a portion. Among tens of thousands of clones, 55% to 70% were seen once, and the ten largest hold roughly 7.2%. Documented time point: pre-treatment sample, taken before nivolumab and TIL therapy. This TCR was sampled from a person aged 25 to 85 with non-small cell lung cancer. This specimen consisted of blood, obtained at baseline. The genes are TRBV5-5 and TRBJ2-1, with 7 bases aligning to TRBD2. This CDR3 is CASSFTRGTTSYNEQFF. DNA of the CDR3: TGTGCCAGCAGCTTCACAAGAGGGACTACCTCCTACAATGAGCAGTTCTTC.